Listed below are T cell receptor beta chains from one sample, sequenced in a study of CXCR3-negative and CXCR3-positive naive CD8 T cells. TCRdb re-called the 5' RACE reads and catalogs CDR3 proteins one per entry, DNA excluded. This sample contains roughly 130,000 distinct CDR3 sequences. The specimen was naive CXCR3+ CD8+ T cells from blood. The origin of the receptors is a human donor in good health. Some clones in this sample may be carry-over from other donors' samples. Each CDR3 is given with its conserved first and last residue.

CDR3 protein: CASSYSYLEAKGTGELFF
J gene: TRBJ2-2
V gene: TRBV6-6

CDR3 protein: CASSNPGIAYEQYF
J gene: TRBJ2-7
V gene: TRBV5-5

CDR3 protein: CATSSGREMPGYGYTF
J gene: TRBJ1-2
V gene: TRBV15

CDR3 protein: CASSFWQGMLDEQFF
J gene: TRBJ2-1
V gene: TRBV7-8

CDR3 protein: CASRDPGREADTQYF
J gene: TRBJ2-3
V gene: TRBV6-6

CDR3 protein: CASSLRPAYNQPQHF
J gene: TRBJ1-5
V gene: TRBV7-2

CDR3 protein: CASSQAVGGAYEQYF
J gene: TRBJ2-7
V gene: TRBV14

CDR3 protein: CDSRKGQGQFF
J gene: TRBJ2-1
V gene: TRBV12-3/TRBV12-4

CDR3 protein: CASSSSVYNEQFF
J gene: TRBJ2-1
V gene: TRBV5-1

CDR3 protein: CSVEGGNIEETQYF
J gene: TRBJ2-5
V gene: TRBV29-1

CDR3 protein: CASSSAPAYEQYF
J gene: TRBJ2-7
V gene: TRBV6-2/TRBV6-3

CDR3 protein: CASSSETQGALHNEQFF
J gene: TRBJ2-1
V gene: TRBV28

CDR3 protein: CAISESMRALEGYTF
J gene: TRBJ1-2
V gene: TRBV10-3

CDR3 protein: CASSLKGTVTQYF
J gene: TRBJ2-5
V gene: TRBV7-7

CDR3 protein: CASSFGQAQETQYF
J gene: TRBJ2-5
V gene: TRBV28

CDR3 protein: CASSSGTTNTEAFF
J gene: TRBJ1-1
V gene: TRBV6-6

CDR3 protein: CSARPLAGYEQYF
J gene: TRBJ2-7
V gene: TRBV20-1

CDR3 protein: CASSLPGPLDTQYF
J gene: TRBJ2-3
V gene: TRBV5-6

CDR3 protein: CASRAPGGLIGNEQFF
J gene: TRBJ2-1
V gene: TRBV5-1

CDR3 protein: CASSSGLVGSEQFF
J gene: TRBJ2-1
V gene: TRBV7-9

CDR3 protein: CASSLANEKLFF
J gene: TRBJ1-4
V gene: TRBV13

CDR3 protein: CASSLSPGSGGWEQYF
J gene: TRBJ2-7
V gene: TRBV7-9

CDR3 protein: CASSYSTAGDTEAFF
J gene: TRBJ1-1
V gene: TRBV6-2/TRBV6-3

CDR3 protein: CASSLPHSGGASPSLDEQFF
J gene: TRBJ2-1
V gene: TRBV7-2

CDR3 protein: CASSSQSFTEAFF
J gene: TRBJ1-1
V gene: TRBV13

CDR3 protein: CASSPGISYNEQFF
J gene: TRBJ2-1
V gene: TRBV27

CDR3 protein: CASSLGGGPGYEQYF
J gene: TRBJ2-7
V gene: TRBV7-9

CDR3 protein: CASSLMGLAGGEETQYF
J gene: TRBJ2-5
V gene: TRBV7-3

CDR3 protein: CASSLSQGFYEQYF
J gene: TRBJ2-7
V gene: TRBV7-9

CDR3 protein: CASSRSASGSLHEQFF
J gene: TRBJ2-1
V gene: TRBV7-8

CDR3 protein: CATLEGTPAEQYF
J gene: TRBJ2-7
V gene: TRBV2

CDR3 protein: CASTLNGGSGYTF
J gene: TRBJ1-2
V gene: TRBV28

CDR3 protein: CASSQDRDIGGPYEQYF
J gene: TRBJ2-7
V gene: TRBV4-3

CDR3 protein: CSARPLPAPGGYEQYF
J gene: TRBJ2-7
V gene: TRBV20-1

CDR3 protein: CSVLTGTAEQFF
J gene: TRBJ2-1
V gene: TRBV29-1

CDR3 protein: CASSPGQGVRNTEAFF
J gene: TRBJ1-1
V gene: TRBV5-1

CDR3 protein: CASSLVPEYEQYF
J gene: TRBJ2-7
V gene: TRBV5-1

CDR3 protein: CASFLGSGSSYEQYF
J gene: TRBJ2-7
V gene: TRBV12-5

CDR3 protein: CSTGGDSSYEQYF
J gene: TRBJ2-7
V gene: TRBV29-1

CDR3 protein: CSIEQGWNTEAFF
J gene: TRBJ1-1
V gene: TRBV29-1

CDR3 protein: CASSQANRGVYEQYF
J gene: TRBJ2-7
V gene: TRBV3-1

CDR3 protein: CASSASTSGYSTDTQYF
J gene: TRBJ2-3
V gene: TRBV9

CDR3 protein: CASSPYRDRGEQFF
J gene: TRBJ2-1
V gene: TRBV13

CDR3 protein: CASSQAPGTSLSDTQYF
J gene: TRBJ2-3
V gene: TRBV4-3

CDR3 protein: CSVLAANGYEQYF
J gene: TRBJ2-7
V gene: TRBV29-1

CDR3 protein: CACSRDREAPEQYF
J gene: TRBJ2-7
V gene: TRBV14

CDR3 protein: CASSQHRDYGHEQYF
J gene: TRBJ2-7
V gene: TRBV14

CDR3 protein: CASSTGRGRLGGPDEQFF
J gene: TRBJ2-1
V gene: TRBV5-6